This T cell receptor (beta chain) appears in the sequencing data of a study of breast tumors, draining lymph nodes, adjacent tissues. Study conclusions and caveats: The data were judged consistent with most tumor T cells coming from lymph node and expanding in tumor. Tumor T cell lymph node origin was a supported hypothesis, not proven.

Axillary draining lymph nodes of breast cancer patients supplied the node samples. V shed 1 base and J 8 bases; nucleotides not matched to a gene: 6. The CDR3 loop spans 15 amino acids. From germline, CDR1 is SGHTA and CDR2 FQGNSA. This clonotype was observed many times. Its antigen is still unknown. Each CDR3 protein gets one entry after TCRdb re-called the multiplex PCR reads with MiXCR. Found here are 83,000 or so distinct CDR3 sequences, 15% to 20% of them singletons; the top ten hold around 2.5%. This TCR came from a female donor with breast cancer. Some clones in this sample may be carry-over from other donors' samples. This chain links TRBV7-2 with TRBJ2-1; 9 bases align to TRBD2. The specimen sequenced was axillary lymph node tissue. For the CDR3, the DNA is TGTGCCAGCAGCTTAGTAGCGGGAGAGGGATATGAGCAGTTCTTC. This encodes CASSLVAGEGYEQFF.